This T cell receptor beta chain was sequenced for a study of T cells after yellow fever vaccination. Across the study: CD3, CD45RA, CCR7 and CD95 sorting yielded EM, EMRA, CM and Tscm memory subsets. Study observations and caveats: Abundant clonotypes (contaminants from the bulk population) could be present in FACS-sorted repertoires. Reappearance after the booster was observed for most primary-vaccination clones (about 95% CD4, about 86% CD8).

The TCR cDNA carried a universal primer site and UMIs from 5'RACE template switching. In TCRdb, the 5' RACE reads were re-called with MiXCR into one record per CDR3 protein. This repertoire shows 27,000 or so distinct CDR3 sequences, roughly 4.7% found once; its top ten account for around 35%. This clonotype was seen repeatedly, ten times or more. Sequence at one end of the junction differs from germline and may be a read error. The germline V gene has CDR1 SSHAT and CDR2 FNYEAQ (reference sequence). This CDR3 region has 15 residues. The input for sequencing was PBMCs, either bulk or a sorted T-cell subset (CD4+, CD8+, memory, or dextramer-sorted; not recorded which), taken on the day of the yellow fever booster vaccination. The V call is TRBV7-7, the J call TRBJ2-3; 8 bases fit TRBD2. The TCR originated in a man between 18 and 29 years old who received the YFV17D yellow fever vaccine. The CDR3 here is CASSYAAGGTDTQYF. The DNA of the CDR3 is TGTGCTAGCAGCTACGCAGCGGGGGGCACAGATACGCAGTATTTT.